The sequence of this TCR beta chain was determined in a study of identical twins. General study results and limits: Diverse VJ usage suggested most zero-insertion clonotypes were not invariant T cells. Cord blood beta clonotypes present at high abundance carried fewer insertions; no such pattern appeared in memory repertoires.

A universal primer site was incorporated via template switching, and the cDNA contained unique molecular identifiers. Via MiXCR, TCRdb re-called the 5' RACE reads, giving one row per CDR3 protein. Of about 660,000 distinct CDR3 sequences detected, roughly 8% appear once; the ten largest clones hold more than 0.75%. The CDR3 length is 14 residues. CDR1 SNHLY and CDR2 FYNNEI come from the germline V gene. V was clipped by 6 bases and J by 1 base, with 9 bases between them. This clonotype was seen repeatedly, ten times or more. Its antigen is still unknown. This same sample was also part of a study on yellow fever vaccine responses in identical twins.

The sequence derives from a woman under 30 in good health. Sequencing input: PBMCs. This chain links TRBV2 with TRBJ2-2; D gene unclear. The CDR3, as DNA: TGTGCCAGCAGAGTACACGGGAACACCGGGGAGCTGTTTTTT. This codes for CASRVHGNTGELFF.